This TCR beta chain was captured in a study of Ad26.COV2.S vaccination and SARS-CoV-2 variants. A few counts support this clone. Documented treatment: roughly 19 received Ad26.COV2.S at low or high dose, single or two shots; several received placebo; per-sample allocation not given. Sample collection was performed on day 63 after the first vaccine or placebo injection. CDR3 size: 15 residues. Germline V gene lookup returns CDR1 LGHNA and CDR2 YNFKEQ. Trimming cost V 4 bases and J 7 bases; bases outside gene matches: 5. Sequencing was performed with immunoSEQ multiplex PCR; in TCRdb, only in-frame clones are kept and a portion is missing. This sample has roughly 450,000 clones, with roughly 90% found just once.

This specimen consisted of peripheral blood, obtained in a trial of Ad26.COV2.S vaccine versus placebo. The chain combines TRBV4-2 with TRBJ1-6, with 9 bases that match TRBD1. The receptor was isolated from a person between 18 and 65 years old who received the Ad26.COV2.S COVID-19 vaccine or a placebo. The CDR3 bases are TGTGCCAGCAGCCGATGGACAGGGGAGAATTCACCCCTCCACTTT. Translated, it gives CASSRWTGENSPLHF.